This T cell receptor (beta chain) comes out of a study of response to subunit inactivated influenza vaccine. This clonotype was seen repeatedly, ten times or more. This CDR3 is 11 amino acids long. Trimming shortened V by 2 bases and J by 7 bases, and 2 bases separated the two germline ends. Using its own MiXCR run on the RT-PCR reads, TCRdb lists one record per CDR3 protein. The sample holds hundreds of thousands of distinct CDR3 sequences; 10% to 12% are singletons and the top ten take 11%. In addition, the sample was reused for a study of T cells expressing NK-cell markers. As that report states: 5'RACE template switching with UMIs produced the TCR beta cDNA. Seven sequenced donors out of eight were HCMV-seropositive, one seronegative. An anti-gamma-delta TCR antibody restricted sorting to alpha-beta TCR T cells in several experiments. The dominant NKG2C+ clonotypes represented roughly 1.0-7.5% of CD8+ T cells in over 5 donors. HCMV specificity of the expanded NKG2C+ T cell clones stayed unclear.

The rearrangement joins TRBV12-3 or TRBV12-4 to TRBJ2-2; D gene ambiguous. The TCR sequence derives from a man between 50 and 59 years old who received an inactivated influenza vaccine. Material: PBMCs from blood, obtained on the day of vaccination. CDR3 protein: CASSLIGELFF. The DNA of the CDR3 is TGTGCCAGCAGTTTAATCGGGGAGCTGTTTTTT.